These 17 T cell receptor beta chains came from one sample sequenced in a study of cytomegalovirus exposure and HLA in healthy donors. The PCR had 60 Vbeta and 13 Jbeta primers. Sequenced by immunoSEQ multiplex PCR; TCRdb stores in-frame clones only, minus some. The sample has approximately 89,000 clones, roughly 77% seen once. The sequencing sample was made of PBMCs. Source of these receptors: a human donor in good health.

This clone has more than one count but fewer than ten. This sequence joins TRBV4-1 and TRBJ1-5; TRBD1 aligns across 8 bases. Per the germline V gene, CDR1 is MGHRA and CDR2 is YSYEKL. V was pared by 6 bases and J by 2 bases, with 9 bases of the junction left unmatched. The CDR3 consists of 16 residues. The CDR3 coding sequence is TGCGCCAGCAGTCAATCCAGGGGGCTCGGCAATCAGCCCCAGCATTTT. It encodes CASSQSRGLGNQPQHF.

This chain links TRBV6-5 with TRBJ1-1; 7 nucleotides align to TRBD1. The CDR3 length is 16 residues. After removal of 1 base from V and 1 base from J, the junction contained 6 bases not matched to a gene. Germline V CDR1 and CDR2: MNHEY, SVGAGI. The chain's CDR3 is CASSYLNRGGNTEAFF. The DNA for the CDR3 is TGTGCCAGCAGTTACTTAAACAGGGGAGGGAACACTGAAGCTTTCTTT.

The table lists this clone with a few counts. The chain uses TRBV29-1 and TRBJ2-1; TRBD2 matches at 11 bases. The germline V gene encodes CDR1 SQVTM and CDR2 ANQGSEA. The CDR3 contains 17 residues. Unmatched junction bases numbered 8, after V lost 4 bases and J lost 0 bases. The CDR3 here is CSVAGTSGVSSYNEQFF. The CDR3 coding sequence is TGCAGCGTTGCCGGGACTAGCGGTGTAAGCTCCTACAATGAGCAGTTCTTC.

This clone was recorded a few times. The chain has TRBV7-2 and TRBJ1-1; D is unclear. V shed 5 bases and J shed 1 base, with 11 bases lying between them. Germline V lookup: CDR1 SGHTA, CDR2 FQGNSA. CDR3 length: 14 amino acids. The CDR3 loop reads CASSISRGNTEAFF. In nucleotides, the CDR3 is TGTGCCAGCAGCATAAGTCGGGGGAACACTGAAGCTTTCTTT.

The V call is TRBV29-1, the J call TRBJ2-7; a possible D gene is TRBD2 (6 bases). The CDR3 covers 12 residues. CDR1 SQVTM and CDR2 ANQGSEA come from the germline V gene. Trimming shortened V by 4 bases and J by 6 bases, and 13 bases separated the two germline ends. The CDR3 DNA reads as TGCAGCGTTGTGTGGAGGGCCCTCGAGCAGTACTTC. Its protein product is CSVVWRALEQYF.

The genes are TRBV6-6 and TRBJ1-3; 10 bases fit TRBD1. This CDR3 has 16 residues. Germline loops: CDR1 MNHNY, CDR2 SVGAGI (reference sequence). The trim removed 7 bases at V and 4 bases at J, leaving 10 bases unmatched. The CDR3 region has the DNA TGTGCCAGCACTATCGACAGGGGGCAAGAGGGAAACACCATATATTTT. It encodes CASTIDRGQEGNTIYF.

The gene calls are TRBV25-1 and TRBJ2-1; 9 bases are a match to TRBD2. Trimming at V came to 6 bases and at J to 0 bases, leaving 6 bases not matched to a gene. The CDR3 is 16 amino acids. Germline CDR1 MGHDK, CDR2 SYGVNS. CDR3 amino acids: CASSGSGSPSYNEQFF. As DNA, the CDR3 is TGTGCCAGCAGCGGTAGCGGGAGTCCCTCCTACAATGAGCAGTTCTTC.

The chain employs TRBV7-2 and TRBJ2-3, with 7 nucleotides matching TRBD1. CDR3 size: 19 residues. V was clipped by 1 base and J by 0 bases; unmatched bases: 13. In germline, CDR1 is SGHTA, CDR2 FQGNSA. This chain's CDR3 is CASSLERTGPGLSTDTQYF. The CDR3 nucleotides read TGTGCCAGCAGCTTAGAGAGGACAGGCCCGGGCCTGAGCACAGATACGCAGTATTTT.

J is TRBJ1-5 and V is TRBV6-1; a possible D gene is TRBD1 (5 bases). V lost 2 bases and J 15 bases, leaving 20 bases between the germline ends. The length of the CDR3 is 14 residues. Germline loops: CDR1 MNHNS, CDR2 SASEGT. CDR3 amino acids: CASSETRTRPTTHF. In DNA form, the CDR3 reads TGTGCCAGCAGTGAAACCCGGACAAGGCCAACCACGCATTTT.

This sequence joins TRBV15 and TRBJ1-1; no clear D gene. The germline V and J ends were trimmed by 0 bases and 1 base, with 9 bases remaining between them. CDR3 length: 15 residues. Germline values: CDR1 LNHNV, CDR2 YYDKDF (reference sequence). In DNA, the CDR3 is TGTGCCACCAGCAGAGATACCGGGAAGAACACTGAAGCTTTCTTT. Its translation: CATSRDTGKNTEAFF.

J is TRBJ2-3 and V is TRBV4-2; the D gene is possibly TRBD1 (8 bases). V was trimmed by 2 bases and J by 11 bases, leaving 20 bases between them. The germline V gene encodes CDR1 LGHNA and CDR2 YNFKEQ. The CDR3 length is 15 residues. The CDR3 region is CASSQPDREGLGQYF. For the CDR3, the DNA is TGTGCCAGCAGCCAACCGGACAGGGAGGGGCTAGGGCAGTATTTT.

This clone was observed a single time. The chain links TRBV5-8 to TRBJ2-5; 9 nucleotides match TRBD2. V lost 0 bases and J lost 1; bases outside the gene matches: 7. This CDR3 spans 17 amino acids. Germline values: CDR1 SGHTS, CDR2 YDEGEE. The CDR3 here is CASSLGTSGRSQETQYF. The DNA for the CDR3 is TGTGCCAGCAGCTTGGGGACGAGCGGGAGGTCCCAAGAGACCCAGTACTTC.

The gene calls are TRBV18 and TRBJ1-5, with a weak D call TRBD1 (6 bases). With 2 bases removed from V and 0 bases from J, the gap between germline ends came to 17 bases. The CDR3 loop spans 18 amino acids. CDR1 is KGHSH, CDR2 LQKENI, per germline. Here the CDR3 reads CASSPASVQGPSNQPQHF. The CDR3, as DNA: TGTGCCAGCTCACCAGCCAGTGTTCAGGGGCCTAGCAATCAGCCCCAGCATTTT.

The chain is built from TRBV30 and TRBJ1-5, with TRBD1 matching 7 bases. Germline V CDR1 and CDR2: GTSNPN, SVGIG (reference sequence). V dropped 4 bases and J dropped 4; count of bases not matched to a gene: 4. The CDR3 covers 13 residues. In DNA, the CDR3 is TGTGCCTGGAACCCAGGGGGAAATCAGCCCCAGCATTTT. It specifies CAWNPGGNQPQHF.

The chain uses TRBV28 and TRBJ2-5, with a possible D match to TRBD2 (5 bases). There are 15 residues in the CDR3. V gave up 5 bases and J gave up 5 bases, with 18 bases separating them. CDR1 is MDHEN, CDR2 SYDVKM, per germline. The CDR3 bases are TGTGCCAGCAGTCGACATGGATTCGGGAAGGAGACCCAGTACTTC. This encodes CASSRHGFGKETQYF. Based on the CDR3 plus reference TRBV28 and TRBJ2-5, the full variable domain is DVKVTQSSRYLVKRTGEKVFLECVQDMDHENMFWYRQDPGLGLRLIYFSYDVKMKEKGDIPEGYSVSREKKERFSLILESASTNQTSMYLCASSRHGFGKETQYFGPGTRLLVL.

CDR3 sequence (DNA): TGTGCCAGTAGTGGGACAGGGTATCAGCCCCAGCATTTT. Its protein product is CASSGTGYQPQHF. The chain is built from TRBV19 and TRBJ1-5, with 9 bases lining up with TRBD1. Germline V gives CDR1 LNHDA, CDR2 SQIVND (reference sequence). The CDR3 is 13 amino acids. The V gene end was trimmed by 5 bases and the J gene end by 5 bases; junction bases not matched to a gene: 1. Combining the CDR3 with reference TRBV19 and TRBJ1-5 gives the whole variable domain DGGITQSPKYLFRKEGQNVTLSCEQNLNHDAMYWYRQDPGQGLRLIYYSQIVNDFQKGDIAEGYSVSREKKESFPLTVTSAQKNPTAFYLCASSGTGYQPQHFGDGTRLSIL.

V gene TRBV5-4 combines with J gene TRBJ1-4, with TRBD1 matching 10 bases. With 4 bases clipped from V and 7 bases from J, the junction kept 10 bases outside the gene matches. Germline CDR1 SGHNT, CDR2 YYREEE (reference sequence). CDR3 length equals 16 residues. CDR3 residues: CASSHGGQGLSEKLFF. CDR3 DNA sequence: TGTGCCAGCAGCCACGGGGGACAGGGGTTGAGTGAAAAACTGTTTTTT.